The rows below give T cell receptor beta chains drawn from one sample of a study of regulatory T cells in long-lasting Graves disease. TCRdb reanalysed the multiplex PCR reads using MiXCR and keeps one entry per CDR3 protein. The sample lists hundreds of thousands of distinct CDR3 sequences; around 12% were seen once. Another study also made use of these data, one on T cells in Graves' hyperthyroidism and ophthalmopathy.

Source: peripheral blood mononuclear cells (PBMCs), taken at new diagnosis, from a patient treated with antithyroid drugs. These receptors were collected from a woman aged 25 to 39 with Graves disease. Each CDR3 is given with its conserved first and last residue. D genes are given only for firm matches. Size is omitted from some rows. Given values are once, few, many or a class for expanded clones.

v_gene: TRBV2; abundance: many; d_gene: .; j_gene: TRBJ1-3; CDR3aa: CASRTTGAGNTIYF; CDR3nt: TGTGCCAGCAGGACGACAGGCGCAGGAAACACCATATATTTT
v_gene: TRBV11-1; abundance: .; d_gene: .; j_gene: TRBJ2-7; CDR3aa: CASSRPAGYEQYF; CDR3nt: TGTGCCAGCAGCCGCCCCGCGGGTTACGAGCAGTACTTC
v_gene: TRBV28; abundance: few; d_gene: .; j_gene: TRBJ1-2; CDR3aa: CASSSQGTNYGYTF; CDR3nt: TGTGCCAGCAGTAGCCAGGGAACTAACTATGGCTACACCTTC
v_gene: TRBV28; abundance: many; d_gene: TRBD2; j_gene: TRBJ2-3; CDR3aa: CASSSLTSGDTDTQYF; CDR3nt: TGTGCCAGCAGTTCCTTGACTAGCGGAGACACAGATACGCAGTATTTT
v_gene: TRBV5-8; abundance: many; d_gene: TRBD1; j_gene: TRBJ1-6; CDR3aa: CASSLGSGTDNSPLHF; CDR3nt: TGTGCCAGCAGCTTGGGTTCCGGGACAGATAATTCACCCCTCCACTTT
v_gene: TRBV20-1; abundance: few; d_gene: .; j_gene: TRBJ1-5; CDR3aa: CSARGGTSNQPQHF; CDR3nt: TGCAGTGCTAGGGGGGGTACTAGCAATCAGCCCCAGCATTTT
v_gene: TRBV5-8; abundance: many; d_gene: .; j_gene: TRBJ2-7; CDR3aa: CASSPEMSSYEQYF; CDR3nt: TGTGCCAGCAGCCCCGAGATGAGCTCCTACGAGCAGTACTTC
v_gene: TRBV7-8; abundance: many; d_gene: .; j_gene: TRBJ1-5; CDR3aa: CASSPRQGLQPQHF; CDR3nt: TGTGCCAGCAGCCCCCGGCAGGGGCTTCAGCCCCAGCATTTT
v_gene: TRBV18; abundance: many; d_gene: TRBD1; j_gene: TRBJ2-3; CDR3aa: CASSPVPGQVDTQYF; CDR3nt: TGTGCCAGCTCACCAGTCCCGGGACAGGTAGATACGCAGTATTTT
v_gene: TRBV29-1; abundance: many; d_gene: TRBD2; j_gene: TRBJ2-1; CDR3aa: CSAQRIAGGYEQFF; CDR3nt: TGCAGCGCCCAACGTATAGCGGGAGGTTATGAGCAGTTCTTC
v_gene: TRBV12-3/TRBV12-4; abundance: many; d_gene: .; j_gene: TRBJ1-2; CDR3aa: CASSPQENYGYTF; CDR3nt: TGTGCCAGCAGTCCACAGGAGAACTATGGCTACACCTTC
v_gene: TRBV27; abundance: many; d_gene: .; j_gene: TRBJ1-5; CDR3aa: CASRRTLGWNQPQHF; CDR3nt: TGTGCCAGCAGGAGAACTTTGGGATGGAATCAGCCCCAGCATTTT
v_gene: TRBV7-9; abundance: many; d_gene: .; j_gene: TRBJ1-4; CDR3aa: CASSFAPSNEKLFF; CDR3nt: TGTGCCAGCAGCTTCGCGCCTTCGAATGAAAAACTGTTTTTT
v_gene: TRBV16; abundance: many; d_gene: .; j_gene: TRBJ1-4; CDR3aa: CASSQLQTNEKLFF; CDR3nt: TGTGCCAGCAGCCAATTACAGACTAATGAAAAACTGTTTTTT
v_gene: TRBV11-3; abundance: once; d_gene: TRBD2; j_gene: TRBJ2-3; CDR3aa: CASSNRLAGRYTDTQYF; CDR3nt: TGTGCCAGCAGCAACAGACTAGCGGGAAGATACACAGATACGCAGTATTTT
v_gene: TRBV6-2/TRBV6-3; abundance: many; d_gene: .; j_gene: TRBJ1-5; CDR3aa: CASSEHRAGQPQHF; CDR3nt: TGTGCCAGCAGTGAACACAGGGCGGGGCAGCCCCAGCATTTT
v_gene: TRBV27; abundance: many; d_gene: .; j_gene: TRBJ2-3; CDR3aa: CASGIGRGTDTQYF; CDR3nt: TGTGCCAGCGGGATTGGTAGGGGGACAGATACGCAGTATTTT
v_gene: TRBV5-1; abundance: few; d_gene: .; j_gene: TRBJ2-1; CDR3aa: CASSLRGTLYNEQFF; CDR3nt: TGCGCCAGCAGCTTGCGGGGGACCCTCTACAATGAGCAGTTCTTC
v_gene: TRBV19; abundance: many; d_gene: TRBD1; j_gene: TRBJ1-1; CDR3aa: CASSIEGQGGNTEAFF; CDR3nt: TGTGCCAGTAGTATTGAAGGGCAGGGGGGGAACACTGAAGCTTTCTTT
v_gene: TRBV30; abundance: .; d_gene: TRBD1; j_gene: TRBJ2-7; CDR3aa: CAWGDRKGEAKYF; CDR3nt: TGTGCCTGGGGGGACAGAAAGGGCGAAGCGAAGTACTTC
v_gene: TRBV24-1; abundance: many; d_gene: TRBD1; j_gene: TRBJ1-2; CDR3aa: CATSETGVGYTF; CDR3nt: TGTGCCACCAGTGAGACAGGGGTAGGCTACACCTTC
v_gene: TRBV9; abundance: .; d_gene: TRBD2; j_gene: TRBJ2-7; CDR3aa: CASSVASGRTYEQYF; CDR3nt: TGTGCCAGCAGCGTAGCTAGCGGGAGGACCTACGAGCAGTACTTC
v_gene: TRBV3-1; abundance: many; d_gene: .; j_gene: TRBJ1-1; CDR3aa: CASSQQGAEAFF; CDR3nt: TGTGCCAGCAGCCAACAGGGAGCCGAAGCTTTCTTT
v_gene: TRBV6-1; abundance: .; d_gene: .; j_gene: TRBJ1-2; CDR3aa: CASSNQNNYGYTF; CDR3nt: TGTGCCAGCAGCAACCAAAATAACTATGGCTACACCTTC
v_gene: TRBV5-1; abundance: many; d_gene: .; j_gene: TRBJ2-3; CDR3aa: CASKTSTDTQYF; CDR3nt: TGTGCCAGCAAAACTAGCACAGATACGCAGTATTTT
v_gene: TRBV28; abundance: .; d_gene: .; j_gene: TRBJ1-2; CDR3aa: CASSLNGYTF; CDR3nt: TGTGCCAGCAGTTTAAATGGCTACACCTTC
v_gene: TRBV2; abundance: many; d_gene: .; j_gene: TRBJ1-3; CDR3aa: CASSELRTFGNTIYF; CDR3nt: TGTGCCAGCAGTGAACTGCGGACGTTTGGAAACACCATATATTTT
v_gene: TRBV7-9; abundance: .; d_gene: TRBD1; j_gene: TRBJ2-3; CDR3aa: CASSPTGGWTDTQYF; CDR3nt: TGTGCCAGCAGCCCGACAGGGGGTTGGACAGATACGCAGTATTTT
v_gene: TRBV10-2; abundance: few; d_gene: .; j_gene: TRBJ2-1; CDR3aa: CASSGGGAGGIDEQFF; CDR3nt: TGCGCCAGCAGTGGTGGAGGGGCAGGGGGTATCGATGAGCAGTTCTTC
v_gene: TRBV20-1; abundance: many; d_gene: .; j_gene: TRBJ1-1; CDR3aa: CSARQMNTEAFF; CDR3nt: TGCAGTGCTAGACAGATGAACACTGAAGCTTTCTTT
v_gene: TRBV12-3/TRBV12-4; abundance: many; d_gene: .; j_gene: TRBJ1-5; CDR3aa: CASSPDVNQPQHF; CDR3nt: TGTGCCAGCAGTCCGGACGTCAATCAGCCCCAGCATTTT
v_gene: TRBV20-1; abundance: .; d_gene: .; j_gene: TRBJ1-1; CDR3aa: CSARLEQSGTEAFF; CDR3nt: TGCAGTGCGAGGTTAGAACAGTCGGGCACTGAAGCTTTCTTT
v_gene: TRBV18; abundance: .; d_gene: .; j_gene: TRBJ2-7; CDR3aa: CASSQNMNYEQYF; CDR3nt: TGTGCCAGCTCACAGAACATGAACTACGAGCAGTACTTC
v_gene: TRBV28; abundance: many; d_gene: .; j_gene: TRBJ1-5; CDR3aa: CASSFGGEGQPQHF; CDR3nt: TGTGCCAGCAGTTTCGGGGGGGAGGGTCAGCCCCAGCATTTT
v_gene: TRBV28; abundance: many; d_gene: .; j_gene: TRBJ1-6; CDR3aa: CASSLGSPWASPLHF; CDR3nt: TGTGCCAGCAGTTTAGGATCGCCCTGGGCTTCACCCCTCCACTTT
v_gene: TRBV19; abundance: few; d_gene: .; j_gene: TRBJ2-1; CDR3aa: CASSTLGGYNEQFF; CDR3nt: TGTGCCAGTAGTACCCTGGGGGGCTACAATGAGCAGTTCTTC
v_gene: TRBV28; abundance: many; d_gene: .; j_gene: TRBJ2-3; CDR3aa: CASSLFRTTDTQYF; CDR3nt: TGTGCCAGCAGTTTATTCAGGACCACGGATACGCAGTATTTT
v_gene: TRBV5-1; abundance: many; d_gene: TRBD1; j_gene: TRBJ1-6; CDR3aa: CASSQRQGANSPLHF; CDR3nt: TGCGCCAGCAGCCAAAGACAGGGGGCCAATTCACCCCTCCACTTT
v_gene: TRBV18; abundance: many; d_gene: TRBD2; j_gene: TRBJ2-1; CDR3aa: CASSVTSGSGNEQFF; CDR3nt: TGTGCCAGCTCAGTAACTAGCGGGAGTGGTAATGAGCAGTTCTTC
v_gene: TRBV5-1; abundance: few; d_gene: TRBD1; j_gene: TRBJ2-2; CDR3aa: CASSLRQGETGELFF; CDR3nt: TGCGCCAGCAGCTTAAGACAGGGGGAAACCGGGGAGCTGTTTTTT
v_gene: TRBV11-2; abundance: many; d_gene: TRBD1; j_gene: TRBJ1-6; CDR3aa: CASSPGRGNNSPLHF; CDR3nt: TGTGCCAGCAGCCCCGGCAGGGGGAATAATTCACCCCTCCACTTT
v_gene: TRBV7-2; abundance: many; d_gene: .; j_gene: TRBJ1-1; CDR3aa: CASSPGRGALAEAFF; CDR3nt: TGTGCCAGCAGCCCGGGACGGGGGGCACTCGCTGAAGCTTTCTTT
v_gene: TRBV30; abundance: .; d_gene: .; j_gene: TRBJ2-1; CDR3aa: CALKTRSGYNEQFF; CDR3nt: TGTGCCTTGAAAACTAGGAGCGGGTACAATGAGCAGTTCTTC
v_gene: TRBV28; abundance: many; d_gene: .; j_gene: TRBJ2-5; CDR3aa: CASRTNPVSVGQETQYF; CDR3nt: TGTGCCAGCAGAACAAATCCCGTTTCGGTCGGCCAAGAGACCCAGTACTTC
v_gene: TRBV2; abundance: many; d_gene: .; j_gene: TRBJ2-3; CDR3aa: CASSSGQYTDTQYF; CDR3nt: TGTGCCAGCAGTTCAGGGCAATATACAGATACGCAGTATTTT
v_gene: TRBV19; abundance: many; d_gene: TRBD1; j_gene: TRBJ1-5; CDR3aa: CASSRQGGNQPQHF; CDR3nt: TGTGCCAGTAGTAGACAGGGTGGCAATCAGCCCCAGCATTTT
v_gene: TRBV27; abundance: many; d_gene: TRBD1; j_gene: TRBJ1-5; CDR3aa: CASSLMGPTGAGQPQHF; CDR3nt: TGTGCCAGCAGTTTGATGGGACCCACAGGGGCGGGTCAGCCCCAGCATTTT
v_gene: TRBV6-2/TRBV6-3; abundance: .; d_gene: .; j_gene: TRBJ1-2; CDR3aa: CASSHRETENGYTF; CDR3nt: TGTGCCAGCAGTCACCGAGAGACCGAAAATGGCTACACCTTC
v_gene: TRBV6-1; abundance: few; d_gene: TRBD1; j_gene: TRBJ1-5; CDR3aa: CASSPTGVSNQPQHF; CDR3nt: TGTGCCAGCAGCCCTACAGGGGTCAGCAATCAGCCCCAGCATTTT
v_gene: TRBV6-1; abundance: many; d_gene: TRBD1; j_gene: TRBJ2-1; CDR3aa: CASTTDRLRNEQFF; CDR3nt: TGTGCCAGCACTACGGACAGGTTGCGTAATGAGCAGTTCTTC
v_gene: TRBV10-3; abundance: .; d_gene: .; j_gene: TRBJ2-1; CDR3aa: CAITKSNYNEQFF; CDR3nt: TGTGCCATCACGAAATCCAACTACAATGAGCAGTTCTTC